This T cell receptor (beta chain) is from a study of blood T cell repertoires in COVID-19. Study in general: Acute and convalescent COVID-19 specimens originated in the United States, Italy and Spain. Sources were T cells, B-cell-depleted T cells, or PBMCs; the material itself was cDNA or gDNA.

The germline gives CDR1 MNHNY, CDR2 SVGAGI (reference sequence). With V trimmed by 0 bases and J by 5 bases, 4 bases remained unmatched. The CDR3 consists of 15 residues. As originally analysed: Reference gene primer amplification yielded estimated nucleated cell counts. The protocol was immunoSEQ multiplex PCR, while the TCRdb copy is restricted to in-frame clones and leaves out a portion. V and J calls and clone size follow that table, whereas D and trimming were derived from the DNA. The data hold some 110,000 clones, with 82% observed a single time. The TCR originated in a man in his 70s with acute or convalescent COVID-19. The chain is built from TRBV6-6 and TRBJ2-3; 8 bases are a match to TRBD2. Sequenced sample: peripheral blood. This CDR3 reads CASSYSTGLVDTQYF. In DNA form, the CDR3 reads TGTGCCAGCAGTTACTCCACGGGACTAGTAGATACGCAGTATTTT.